The clone carrying this T cell receptor (beta chain) was counted a single time. As yet, its antigen is unknown. Looked up from germline, CDR1 is SSHAT and CDR2 is FNYEAQ (reference sequence). The CDR3 is 16 amino acids. The V and J ends lost 6 bases and 3 bases, in that order; junction bases with no gene match: 13. This sample is drawn from a study of shared clonotypes between healthy human individuals. Whole-study results and caveats: Clonotype sharing among donors was thought likely to change with sequencing depth.

Samples left unsorted employed around 92 million PBMCs for genomic DNA. Deep was the level at which the assay was run. Profiled with immunoSEQ multiplex PCR; TCRdb holds only in-frame clones, not every one. The table has 450,000 to 500,000 clones, more than 65% seen once; the top ten hold approximately 12%. The specimen was PBMCs. This TCR was sampled from a woman aged 40 to 55 in good health. Some clones in this sample may be carry-over from other donors' samples. The chain joins TRBV7-7 to TRBJ2-7; 8 bases are shared with TRBD1. CDR3 sequence reads: CASSPDRGVEDYEQYF. CDR3 bases: TGTGCCAGCAGTCCTGACAGGGGAGTTGAGGACTACGAGCAGTACTTC.